The TCR beta chain under discussion was sequenced for a study of cytomegalovirus exposure and HLA in healthy donors. As for this clone: Antigen unknown.

PCR used 60 Vbeta primers and 13 Jbeta primers. Libraries were prepared by immunoSEQ multiplex PCR; TCRdb keeps only in-frame clonotypes and omits some of them. Counted here are 200,000 or so clones, 70% to 80% occurring once; the ten biggest clones make up approximately 0.4%. General study results and limits: Roughly uniform sequencing depth across donors was assumed, possibly incorrectly. Per published reports, the classifier diagnosed cytomegalovirus status with high specificity and sensitivity.

The CDR3 contains 12 residues. V lost 8 bases and J lost 7; bases outside the gene matches: 3. Per the germline V gene, CDR1 is MNHEY and CDR2 is SVGAGI. The chain is built from TRBV6-5 and TRBJ2-7; 12 bases are shared with TRBD1. The clonotype originates from a male donor in good health and CMV-seropositive. The sample consisted of PBMCs. CDR3 bases: TGTGCCAGCGGGACAGGGGGCCGGGAGCAGTACTTC. Translation gives CASGTGGREQYF.